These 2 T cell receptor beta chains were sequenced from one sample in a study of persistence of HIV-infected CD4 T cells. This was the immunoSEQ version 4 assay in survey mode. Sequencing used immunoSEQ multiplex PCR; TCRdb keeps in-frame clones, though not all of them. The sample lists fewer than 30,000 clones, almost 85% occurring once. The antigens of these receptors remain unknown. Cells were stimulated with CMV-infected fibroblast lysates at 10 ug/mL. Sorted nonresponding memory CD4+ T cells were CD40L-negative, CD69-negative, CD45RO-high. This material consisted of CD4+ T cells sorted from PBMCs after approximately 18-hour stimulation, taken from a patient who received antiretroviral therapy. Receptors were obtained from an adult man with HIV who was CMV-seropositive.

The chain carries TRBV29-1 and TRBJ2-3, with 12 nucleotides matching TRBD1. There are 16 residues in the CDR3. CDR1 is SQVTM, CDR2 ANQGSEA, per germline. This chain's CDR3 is CSASTRDRGQLDTQYF. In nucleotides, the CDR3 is TGCAGTGCTTCGACTCGGGACAGGGGGCAGTTAGATACGCAGTATTTT.

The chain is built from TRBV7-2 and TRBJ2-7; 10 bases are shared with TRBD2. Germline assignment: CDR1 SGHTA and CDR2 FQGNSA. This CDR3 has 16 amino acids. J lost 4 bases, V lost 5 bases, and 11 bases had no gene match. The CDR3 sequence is CASSPPAGGPNYEQYF. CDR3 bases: TGTGCCAGCAGCCCCCCAGCGGGGGGGCCTAATTACGAGCAGTACTTC.